Here is one TCR beta chain with its context. Antigen: not known. This record belongs to a study of identical twins. The study's findings and limits: Insertion counts were lower in abundant cord blood beta clonotypes, a trend that memory repertoires did not show.

V was pared by 6 bases and J by 2 bases, with 8 bases between. The CDR3 contains 13 residues. Germline CDR1 reads SNHLY; CDR2 reads FYNNEI. From the 5' RACE reads, TCRdb called clonotypes with MiXCR, one entry per CDR3 protein. The sample yields 690,000 or so distinct CDR3 sequences, around 6% seen once. The chain recombines TRBV2 with TRBJ2-1; D ambiguous. The origin of this receptor is a man aged 18 to 30 in good health. The source material was naive T cells sorted from blood. CDR3 sequence: CASRPPTYNEQFF. CDR3 DNA sequence: TGTGCCAGCAGGCCACCGACCTACAATGAGCAGTTCTTC.